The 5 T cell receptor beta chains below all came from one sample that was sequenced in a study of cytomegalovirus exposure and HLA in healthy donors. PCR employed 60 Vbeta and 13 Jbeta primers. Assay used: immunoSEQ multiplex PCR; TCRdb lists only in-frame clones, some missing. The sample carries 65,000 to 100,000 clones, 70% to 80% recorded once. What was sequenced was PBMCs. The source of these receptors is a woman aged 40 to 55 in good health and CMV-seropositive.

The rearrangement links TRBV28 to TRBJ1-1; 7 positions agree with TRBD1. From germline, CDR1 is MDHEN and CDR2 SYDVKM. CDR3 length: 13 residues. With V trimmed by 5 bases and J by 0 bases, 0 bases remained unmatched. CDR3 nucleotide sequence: TGTGCCAGCAGTGACAGGGTGAACACTGAAGCTTTCTTT. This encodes CASSDRVNTEAFF.

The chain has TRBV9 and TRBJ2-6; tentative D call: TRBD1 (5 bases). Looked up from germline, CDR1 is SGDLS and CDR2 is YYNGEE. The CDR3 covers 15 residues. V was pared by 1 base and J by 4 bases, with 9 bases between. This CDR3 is CASSVQGTGANVLTF. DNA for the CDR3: TGTGCCAGCAGCGTACAGGGAACCGGGGCCAACGTCCTGACTTTC.

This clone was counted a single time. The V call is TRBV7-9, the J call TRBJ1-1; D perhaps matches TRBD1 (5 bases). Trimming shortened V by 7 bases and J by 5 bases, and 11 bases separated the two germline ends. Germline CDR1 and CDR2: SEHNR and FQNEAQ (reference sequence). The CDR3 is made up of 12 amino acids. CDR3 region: CASTLTATEAFF. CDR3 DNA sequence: TGTGCCAGCACCCTGACAGCTACTGAAGCTTTCTTT.

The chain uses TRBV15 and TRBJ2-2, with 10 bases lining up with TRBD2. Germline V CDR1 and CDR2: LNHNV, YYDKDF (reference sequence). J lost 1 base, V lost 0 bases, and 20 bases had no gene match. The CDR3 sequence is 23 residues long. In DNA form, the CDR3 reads TGTGCCACCAGCAGAGAACTCTTAGGCAGGGGTGGGGTAGCGGGGGGGAACACCGGGGAGCTGTTTTTT. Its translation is CATSRELLGRGGVAGGNTGELFF.

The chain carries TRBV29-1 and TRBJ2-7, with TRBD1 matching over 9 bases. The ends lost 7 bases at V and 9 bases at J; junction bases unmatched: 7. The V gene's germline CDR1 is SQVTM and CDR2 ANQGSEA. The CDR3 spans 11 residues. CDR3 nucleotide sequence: TGCAGCGGCGGGGACAGGGCCGGGCAGTACTTC. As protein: CSGGDRAGQYF.